This T cell receptor beta chain derives from a study of T-cell memory formation after mild COVID-19 (dated by TCRdb to the early 2020s). For context, the study as a whole: TCR sequence clusters from the two donors were largely donor specific. Two young, previously healthy adult volunteers, one female and one male, were included in the cohort. Longitudinal TCRalpha and TCRbeta repertoire sequencing tracked T-cell clones expanding and contracting after mild COVID-19 in two donors.

Overall study results and their limits: The second-wave clones that peaked on day 37 were not confirmed to be SARS-CoV-2 specific. Only a couple of mild cases were covered by the study, and larger cohorts that include severe cases with pre-infection samples were considered necessary. Some responding clones were found in pre-infection memory, which suggests that pre-existing cross-reactive memory T cells took part in the SARS-CoV-2 response. From day 15 to 85, contracting clones showed balanced CD4/CD8 phenotypes, whereas a second wave of clones that expanded from day 15 to 37 leaned towards CD4+. Contracting CD4+ clones turned up mainly in the CM and EM memory subsets, whereas EMRA was where CD8+ clones were enriched.

Ficoll-Paque density gradient centrifugation was the method used to isolate PBMCs. This clonotype was seen only a few times. There is no known antigen for this receptor. No clone much larger than this one lies a single base away; base qualities are absent. Sequencing relied on an Illumina NovaSeq 6000. TCRalpha and TCRbeta cDNA libraries were built by 5'RACE with constant-segment primers, adding sample barcodes and unique molecular identifiers. Trizol reagent was used to extract RNA from every sample. Amplification of the libraries took two PCR steps, and the second step added a second sample barcode plus Illumina TruSeq adapters. Sequencing of the libraries was done on an Illumina NovaSeq, producing 2 x 150 bp paired-end reads. As for the authors' bioinformatics: Reads were demultiplexed and collapsed into UMI-guided consensus sequences with migec v1.2.7. Using mixcr v2.1.11, UMI consensuses were aligned to TRA and TRB V and J templates and then assembled into clonotypes. Clonotypes were classified as expanded or contracted when called significant by both edgeR and NoisET, with noise models trained on biological replicates. For edgeR calls, the thresholds were a false discovery rate-adjusted p below 0.01 and a log2 fold-change of 1. As an exploratory analysis of dynamics, max-normalized trajectories of the 1000 most abundant clonotypes were examined with PCA combined with hierarchical clustering. Separately sequenced CD4+ and CD8+ repertoires were used to assign the CD4 or CD8 phenotype of responding clones. Through fastp at Q25 and MiXCR, TCRdb rebuilt clones from the public reads, retaining in-frame beta chains. Identical CDR3 protein sequences are pooled into one entry, listed with their most common genes and DNA. These V and J calls rely on TCRdb rather than the paper's analysis. The sample yields roughly 280,000 distinct CDR3 sequences; roughly 17% were counted once. The ten largest clonotypes hold roughly 23% of the sample.

The source is a man between 18 and 35 years old who had mild COVID-19 (a few samples of this study predate the infection). The sample titles of this study are shuffled in the database, so cell type and time point are left out; the donor was told from shared clones. The sample comprised PBMCs or a T cell subset sorted from them (not recorded which).

The DNA sequence is as follows: TGTGCCAGCAGCCAAGCCATGGTGAAGGGTAGCAATCAGCCCCAGCATTTT. Translation gives CASSQAMVKGSNQPQHF. The chain is encoded by TRBV4-2 joined to TRBJ1-5; no D gene can be assigned with confidence. From the cysteine through the phenylalanine, the CDR3 covers 17 amino acids. The sequence is cut down to CDR3 DNA, 51 bases in frame from base 1. The trim is 1 base for V and 0 bases for J, with a gap of 13 bases between the germline ends. According to the germline V gene, CDR1 reads LGHNA and CDR2 reads YNFKEQ.